Listed below are T cell receptor beta chains from one sample, sequenced in a study of T cells in Graves' hyperthyroidism and ophthalmopathy. TCRdb recomputed calls from the multiplex PCR reads with MiXCR, one row per CDR3 protein. This sample has hundreds of thousands of distinct CDR3 sequences, with about 18% found just once. Sequenced material: blood. These receptors all come from a woman in her late teens or twenties with Graves' hyperthyroidism. The CDR3 runs from the conserved cysteine through the conserved F or W.

>TRBV20-1
CSARRGSNTEAFF
>TRBV15
CATSGRGGIIGYTF
>TRBV7-2
CASSATGVGEQYF
>TRBV27
CASSSPRSYEQYF
>TRBV6-1
CATRELNTEALF
>TRBV3-1
CASSLGQGRDIQYF
>TRBV6-1
CASSARAGYEQYF
>TRBV6-1
CASSPPLREGTQYF
>TRBV28
CASIDWGANIKYF
>TRBV7-9
CASSPDRTGNTIYF
>TRBV18
CASSSMGRPYTEAFF
>TRBV5-6
CASLSRGTRSYTF
>TRBV6-1
CASSSDRGGGNQPQHF
>TRBV18
CASSRSEGTEAFF
>TRBV29-1
CSVEPEGDRANAEAFF
>TRBV6-5
CASSYGTPEELFF
>TRBV11-2
CASSREPDHEQYF
>TRBV20-1
CSARGAAGESYEQYF
>TRBV6-1
CASKGFARGREEQYF
>TRBV12-3/TRBV12-4
CASRRVAEAFF
>TRBV5-1
CASSPDRGATEAFF
>TRBV30
CASGLYTGELFF
>TRBV13
CASSAYPRTGATEAFF
>TRBV20-1
CSARVLRQNQPQHF
>TRBV5-1
CASSLTGGLFYEQYF
>TRBV18
CASSRGGGWTNSPLHF
>TRBV29-1
CSVSPRFTTHGYTF
>TRBV6-1
CASSGTTGEGWPQHF
>TRBV12-3/TRBV12-4
CASSPEVAGTGELFF
>TRBV3-1
CACSRGQVGTNTEAFF
>TRBV20-1
CSASRRDSEAFF
>TRBV7-9
CTSSARTGVRETQYF
>TRBV6-2/TRBV6-3
CASSSPRRNQPQHF
>TRBV9
CASSVRTGDGYTF
>TRBV3-1
CASSQGDSYGYTF
>TRBV28
CASSFQAARGPQHF
>TRBV7-8
CASSLDKDRKIQYF
>TRBV19
CASSVQGAEAFF
>TRBV3-1
CASSQVRGRRSGNTIYF
>TRBV11-2
CASSPTGVGRRTEAFF
>TRBV3-1
CASSQGLESYEQYF
>TRBV29-1
CSAAGPSGQPQHF
>TRBV20-1
CSGQTDVQETQYF
>TRBV12-3/TRBV12-4
CASSLRGIGEKLFF
>TRBV12-3/TRBV12-4
CASSLRWGKYQPQHF
>TRBV11-2
CASSSSGRRILSYEQYF
>TRBV20-1
CSARDRDQPQHF
>TRBV12-3/TRBV12-4
CASSFSGAGDEQYF